This is a list of T cell receptor beta chains from one sample in a study of neoadjuvant nivolumab and ipilimumab in lung cancer. Some clones are missing from TCRdb's copy, which holds only in-frame ones; the method was immunoSEQ multiplex PCR. The top ten clones hold 3.5% to 4.5% of a sample with about 6,900 clones, about 72% of them seen once. The source was tumor tissue, collected after neoadjuvant nivolumab, alone or with ipilimumab, at or shortly before surgery. These receptors were taken from an adult with non-small cell lung cancer. CDR3s include the opening cysteine and the closing phenylalanine or tryptophan. A D gene is named only where the DNA matches it firmly.

J	D	V	CDR3
TRBJ1-2	-	TRBV15	CATSRDLVRVGGYTF
TRBJ2-2	-	TRBV2	CASKVQANTGELFF
TRBJ2-5	TRBD1	TRBV19	CASSTGTGRETQYF
TRBJ2-7	TRBD2	TRBV5-5	CASSLADGGFYEQYF
TRBJ2-1	TRBD2	TRBV5-1	CASSLDSSGYNEQFF
TRBJ2-3	TRBD1	TRBV5-5	CASSLASGQARTDTQYF
TRBJ1-5	-	TRBV7-9	CASSPPPGWPQHF
TRBJ2-3	-	TRBV9	CASSPHTDTQYF
TRBJ1-5	-	TRBV6-1	CASSAYGPSNQPQHF
TRBJ2-3	-	TRBV11-2	CASSLWVMDTQYF
TRBJ2-7	-	TRBV7-8	CASSLGAYYEQYF
TRBJ1-2	TRBD1	TRBV19	CASSSGQGHLGYTF
TRBJ2-1	TRBD2	TRBV4-1	CASSQDVERAGDNEQFF
TRBJ2-5	-	TRBV28	CASSLDPTETQYF
TRBJ1-2	-	TRBV5-1	CASSLGGENYGYTF
TRBJ2-2	TRBD1	TRBV9	CASSARQGADTGELFF
TRBJ2-1	TRBD2	TRBV7-2	CASSLLLAAWSYNEQFF
TRBJ1-2	TRBD1	TRBV7-9	CASSVLDRDRLPYGYTF
TRBJ1-5	-	TRBV27	CASSLIGQPQHF
TRBJ1-1	TRBD1	TRBV27	CASRGQGFRVDGEAFF
TRBJ2-2	TRBD1	TRBV2	CASSVRGPTGELFF
TRBJ1-2	-	TRBV5-1	CASSLEGRNYGYTF
TRBJ2-1	TRBD2	TRBV7-3	CASSSLLAGGKQFF
TRBJ2-1	TRBD2	TRBV18	CASSPAGGTNEQFF
TRBJ2-7	TRBD1	TRBV5-6	CASSSYRGSAYEQYF
TRBJ2-3	-	TRBV9	CASSPHTDTQYF
TRBJ1-4	-	TRBV7-9	CASSSDFAGEKLFF
TRBJ1-5	-	TRBV6-5	CASSSSWDGNQPQHF
TRBJ2-1	-	TRBV11-2	CASSFDSSAGYNEQFF
TRBJ1-5	-	TRBV7-2	CASSLTGNQPQHF
TRBJ2-7	TRBD2	TRBV10-3	CAISASSLAGRNVYEQYF
TRBJ2-1	TRBD2	TRBV6-4	CASSDSASGSYNEQFF
TRBJ2-7	-	TRBV5-1	CASSFLVDYEQYF
TRBJ1-1	TRBD1	TRBV6-1	CASSRDRGVIEAFF
TRBJ2-2	-	TRBV5-4	CASSSPGTGELFF
TRBJ2-7	TRBD2	TRBV5-1	CASSLEGGTSPYEQYF
TRBJ1-1	-	TRBV7-3	CASSQNGGQSNTEAFF
TRBJ1-1	TRBD1	TRBV10-3	CAISGPGTGDNTEAFF
TRBJ2-7	-	TRBV6-5	CASSYSSRNFYEQYF
TRBJ1-5	-	TRBV2	CATGYDSSSQPQHF
TRBJ2-7	-	TRBV5-5	CASSPGAYEQYF
TRBJ2-1	TRBD2	TRBV29-1	CSVEMAASGRVYEQFF
TRBJ2-7	-	TRBV6-1	CASSEDAGRQYF
TRBJ1-4	-	TRBV18	CASSPRIISRDNNEKLFF
TRBJ2-3	TRBD2	TRBV27	CASRLSGSDPDTQYF
TRBJ1-1	-	TRBV10-1	CASSGDRRMNTEAFF
TRBJ2-1	TRBD2	TRBV5-6	CATHSLGLANDEQFF
TRBJ2-7	-	TRBV10-3	CAISDQRTSSYEQYF
TRBJ2-1	-	TRBV11-1	CASSPGPNNEQFF